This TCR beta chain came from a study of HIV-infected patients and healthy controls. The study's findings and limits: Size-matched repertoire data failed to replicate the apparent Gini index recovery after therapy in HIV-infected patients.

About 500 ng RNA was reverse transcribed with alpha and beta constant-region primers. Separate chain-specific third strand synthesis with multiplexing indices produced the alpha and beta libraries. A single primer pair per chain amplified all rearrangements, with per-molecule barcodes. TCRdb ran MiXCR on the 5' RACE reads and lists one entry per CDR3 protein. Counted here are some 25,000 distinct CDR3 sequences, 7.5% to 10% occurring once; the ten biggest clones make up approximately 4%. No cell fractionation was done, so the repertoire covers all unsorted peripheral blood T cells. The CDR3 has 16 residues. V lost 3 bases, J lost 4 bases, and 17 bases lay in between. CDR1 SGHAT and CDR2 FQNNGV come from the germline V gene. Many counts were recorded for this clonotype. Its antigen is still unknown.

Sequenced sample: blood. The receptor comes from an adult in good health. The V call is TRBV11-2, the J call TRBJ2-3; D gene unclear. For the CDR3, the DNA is TGTGCCAGCAGCTTCGGTTCTAAGGGTAGGGCAGATACGCAGTATTTT. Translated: CASSFGSKGRADTQYF.